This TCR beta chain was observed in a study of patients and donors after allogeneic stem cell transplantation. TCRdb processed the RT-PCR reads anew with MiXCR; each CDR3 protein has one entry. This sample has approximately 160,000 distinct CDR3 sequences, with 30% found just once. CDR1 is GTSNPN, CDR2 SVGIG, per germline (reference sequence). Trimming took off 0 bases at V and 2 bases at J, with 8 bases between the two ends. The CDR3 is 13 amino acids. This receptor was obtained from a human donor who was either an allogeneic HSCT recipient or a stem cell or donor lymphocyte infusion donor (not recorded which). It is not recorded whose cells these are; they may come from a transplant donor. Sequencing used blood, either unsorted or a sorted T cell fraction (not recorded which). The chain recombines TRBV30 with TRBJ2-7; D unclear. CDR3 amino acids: CAWSVGNTYEQYF. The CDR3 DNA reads TGTGCCTGGAGTGTTGGGAATACCTACGAGCAGTACTTC.